The 30 T cell receptor beta chains in this list originate from one sample, sequenced in a study of cytomegalovirus exposure and HLA in healthy donors. The PCR had 60 Vbeta and 13 Jbeta primers. Assay: immunoSEQ multiplex PCR; the TCRdb copy retains only in-frame clones and omits some. The sample comprises some 99,000 clones, approximately 70% of which are singletons, and 5.4% rests with the top ten. Sequencing input: PBMCs. These receptors all come from a woman aged 70-85 years in good health and CMV-seropositive.

This chain uses TRBV7-2 with TRBJ2-2; 12 nucleotides match TRBD2. Germline CDR1 and CDR2: SGHTA and FQGNSA. This CDR3 comprises 15 residues. Trimming at V came to 3 bases and at J to 7 bases, leaving 3 bases not matched to a gene. The CDR3 region is CASSLLAGGLGELFF. CDR3 nucleotide sequence: TGTGCCAGCAGCTTGCTAGCGGGGGGGCTCGGGGAGCTGTTTTTT.

The rearrangement links TRBV9 to TRBJ2-3; tentatively, D is TRBD2 (7 bases). Trimming pared 0 bases from V and 2 bases from J, leaving 16 bases between. Germline V gene lookup returns CDR1 SGDLS and CDR2 YYNGEE. The CDR3 is 17 amino acids. CDR3 in DNA: TGTGCCAGCAGCGTAGCTAGGAGGGGGGGCGTCACAGATACGCAGTATTTT. Translating it yields CASSVARRGGVTDTQYF.

The chain links TRBV27 to TRBJ2-5, with 9 bases identical to TRBD1. This CDR3 is 16 amino acids long. CDR1 MNHEY and CDR2 SMNVEV come from the germline V gene (reference sequence). V was pared by 6 bases and J by 4 bases, with 12 bases of the junction left unmatched. The CDR3 nucleotides read TGTGCCAGCAGAAAAACAGGGGGCGCGGGGAGAGAGACCCAGTACTTC. Its translation is CASRKTGGAGRETQYF.

This chain uses TRBV4-1 with TRBJ2-3, with D possibly being TRBD2 (6 bases). V dropped 1 base and J dropped 1 base, with 6 bases sitting between them. The CDR3 runs 14 residues. Germline CDR1 and CDR2: MGHRA and YSYEKL. The CDR3 nucleotides are TGCGCCAGCAGCCAAGCGGGGGGCACAGATACGCAGTATTTT. It yields the protein CASSQAGGTDTQYF.

This clone occurred a few times. The rearrangement joins TRBV6-5 to TRBJ2-3, with 12 nucleotides matching TRBD2. The CDR3 covers 14 residues. Looked up from germline, CDR1 is MNHEY and CDR2 is SVGAGI. The J segment lost 5 bases and the V segment lost 8 bases, leaving 5 bases of the junction unmatched. The CDR3 loop reads CASGETSGGDTQYF. CDR3 DNA: TGTGCCAGCGGTGAGACTAGCGGGGGAGATACGCAGTATTTT.

The table lists this clone with a few counts. The chain uses TRBV19 and TRBJ1-1; D may be TRBD1 (6 bases). The length of the CDR3 is 17 residues. Per germline, CDR1 LNHDA and CDR2 SQIVND (reference sequence). V shed 0 bases and J shed 5 bases, with 19 bases lying between them. DNA of the CDR3: TGTGCCAGTAGTATAGAGGCAGGGGTCTCTGGGGCTACTGAAGCTTTCTTT. It encodes CASSIEAGVSGATEAFF.

The chain links TRBV6-1 to TRBJ1-2; TRBD1 aligns across 9 bases. The V gene's germline CDR1 is MNHNS and CDR2 SASEGT. The CDR3 has 17 residues. J gave up 8 bases and V 0 bases, and 13 bases lay outside the gene matches. The CDR3 region is CASSEAGTGGLWRGYTF. The CDR3, as DNA: TGTGCCAGCAGTGAAGCTGGAACAGGGGGCCTATGGCGGGGCTACACCTTC.

The J gene is TRBJ1-6, the V gene TRBV27, with TRBD1 matching 7 bases. The CDR3 runs to 16 residues. Germline V CDR1 and CDR2: MNHEY, SMNVEV (reference sequence). Trimming cost V 3 bases and J 9 bases; bases outside gene matches: 11. CDR3: CASSFWGGQASSPLHF. CDR3 DNA: TGTGCCAGCAGTTTTTGGGGCGGACAGGCAAGTTCACCCCTCCACTTT.

The V gene is TRBV7-2, the J gene TRBJ1-2; 8 bases align to TRBD1. The CDR3 contains 15 residues. With 4 bases clipped from V and 7 bases from J, the junction kept 11 bases outside the gene matches. CDR1 is SGHTA and CDR2 is FQGNSA in the germline V gene. The CDR3 protein is CASSSGQAPTSGYTF. DNA of the CDR3: TGTGCCAGCAGCTCGGGACAGGCGCCGACGAGTGGCTACACCTTC. Supplemented by reference TRBV7-2 and TRBJ1-2, the full variable domain reads GAGVSQSPSNKVTEKGKDVELRCDPISGHTALYWYRQSLGQGLEFLIYFQGNSAPDKSGLPSDRFSAERTGGSVSTLTIQRTQQEDSAVYLCASSSGQAPTSGYTFGSGTRLTVV.

The gene calls are TRBV5-6 and TRBJ1-6, with D hard to call. The CDR3 covers 17 residues. Deletions cut 4 bases from V and 4 bases from J, with 18 bases between. CDR1 SGHDT and CDR2 YYEEEE come from the germline V gene. Here the CDR3 DNA reads TGTGCCAGCAGCGGTGGGCAGGAAAACCGGTATAATTCACCCCTCCACTTT. It codes for CASSGGQENRYNSPLHF.

The V gene is TRBV7-2, the J gene TRBJ2-5; no clear D gene. From germline, CDR1 is SGHTA and CDR2 FQGNSA. The V and J ends lost 4 bases and 5 bases respectively, with 5 bases between them. This CDR3 comprises 11 residues. The CDR3 DNA is TGTGCCAGCAGCTACGGGGAGACCCAGTACTTC. Its protein is CASSYGETQYF.

On this clone: One end of the junction is discordant with germline, which a read error may explain. This rearrangement joins TRBV7-8 to TRBJ2-1, with D tentatively TRBD2 (5 bases). Germline-derived CDR1 and CDR2 are SGHVS and FQNEAQ. This CDR3 spans 12 amino acids. The CDR3 bases are TGCGGCAGCACGGGCGGGTGGAATGAGCAGTTCTTC. Amino acids: CGSTGGWNEQFF.

V and J are TRBV2 and TRBJ2-7, with 9 bases aligning to TRBD1. CDR3 size: 14 residues. Germline V gene sequence: CDR1 SNHLY, CDR2 FYNNEI. The ends lost 3 bases at V and 7 bases at J; junction bases unmatched: 7. CDR3 in amino acids: CASSDRDRAFEQYF. The CDR3 nucleotides are TGTGCCAGCAGTGATCGGGACAGGGCTTTTGAGCAGTACTTC.

The chain employs TRBV10-3 and TRBJ2-3; 9 nucleotides line up with TRBD2. This CDR3 region has 16 residues. The germline gives CDR1 ENHRY, CDR2 SYGVKD. The trim removed 6 bases at V and 3 bases at J, leaving 10 bases unmatched. As DNA, the CDR3 is TGTGCCATCAGCCTTGGGACTAGCATTTTTACAGATACGCAGTATTTT. It is translated as CAISLGTSIFTDTQYF.

This clone turned up a few times. This rearrangement joins TRBV2 to TRBJ1-2, with D uncertain. The CDR3 runs to 12 residues. V lost 1 base to trimming and J lost 8 bases, with 8 bases between them. CDR1 and CDR2 from the germline V gene are SNHLY and FYNNEI. CDR3 bases: TGTGCCAGCAGTGAAGGGCAGTGGGGCTACACCTTC. Translating gives CASSEGQWGYTF.

The V and J genes are TRBV5-6 and TRBJ1-6; 9 bases match TRBD1. CDR1 SGHDT and CDR2 YYEEEE come from the germline V gene. With V trimmed by 2 bases and J by 6 bases, 6 bases remained unmatched. This CDR3 comprises 16 residues. In DNA, the CDR3 is TGTGCCAGCAGCTTTGGGACAGGGCCTACTAATTCACCCCTCCACTTT. Amino acid sequence: CASSFGTGPTNSPLHF.

V and J are TRBV5-4 and TRBJ1-2; 11 bases fit TRBD1. Trimming removed 5 bases from V and 4 bases from J; junction bases left unmatched: 10. This CDR3 has 16 residues. CDR1 SGHNT and CDR2 YYREEE come from the germline V gene (reference sequence). CDR3: CASSTGTGGSSYGYTF. In DNA, the CDR3 is TGTGCCAGCAGTACCGGGACAGGGGGGTCGTCCTATGGCTACACCTTC.

This clone was counted only a few times. The chain couples TRBV7-2 to TRBJ1-2, with D tentatively TRBD1 (5 bases). From germline, CDR1 is SGHTA and CDR2 FQGNSA. Trimming took 5 bases from V and 4 from J, leaving 17 bases between them. This CDR3 is built from 15 residues. As DNA, the CDR3 is TGTGCCAGCAGCACTAGTGCCATGGGGGGCTATGGCTACACCTTC. Residues: CASSTSAMGGYGYTF.

This clone appeared once. The V call is TRBV15, the J call TRBJ1-4; D gene unclear. V shed 5 bases and J shed 3 bases, with 7 bases lying between them. This CDR3 contains 13 residues. CDR1 LNHNV and CDR2 YYDKDF come from the germline V gene (reference sequence). CDR3 coding DNA: TGTGCCACCAGCCGGGAGCCTAATGAAAAACTGTTTTTT. This sequence encodes CATSREPNEKLFF. The whole variable domain, filled in from reference TRBV15 and TRBJ1-4, reads DAMVIQNPRYQVTQFGKPVTLSCSQTLNHNVMYWYQQKSSQAPKLLFHYYDKDFNNEADTPDNFQSRRPNTSFCFLDIRSPGLGDTAMYLCATSREPNEKLFFGSGTQLSVL.

The chain links TRBV7-2 to TRBJ1-2; D is unresolved. The V gene's germline CDR1 is SGHTA and CDR2 FQGNSA. The V end lost 5 bases, the J end lost 6 bases, and 13 bases lay between the germline ends. The CDR3 has 13 residues. The CDR3 region is CASSPLEVHGYTF. In nucleotides, the CDR3 is TGTGCCAGCAGCCCCCTAGAGGTGCATGGCTACACCTTC. Filled out from reference TRBV7-2 and TRBJ1-2, the complete variable domain reads GAGVSQSPSNKVTEKGKDVELRCDPISGHTALYWYRQSLGQGLEFLIYFQGNSAPDKSGLPSDRFSAERTGGSVSTLTIQRTQQEDSAVYLCASSPLEVHGYTFGSGTRLTVV.

The chain carries TRBV5-4 and TRBJ1-2; the D gene is possibly TRBD1 (5 bases). CDR1 SGHNT and CDR2 YYREEE come from the germline V gene (reference sequence). V was clipped by 0 bases and J by 8 bases, with 14 bases between them. The CDR3 sequence is 14 residues long. The DNA for the CDR3 is TGTGCCAGCAGCTTGGGACAGCCCCTTAGCGGCTACACCTTC. Translating gives CASSLGQPLSGYTF.

J is TRBJ1-4 and V is TRBV30; D is uncertain. CDR1 is GTSNPN, CDR2 SVGIG, per germline (reference sequence). V lost 1 base to trimming and J lost 8 bases, with 11 bases between them. The CDR3 runs 13 residues. The CDR3 DNA is TGTGCCTGGAGTGGTCTTTCGGTAGAAAAACTGTTTTTT. Residues: CAWSGLSVEKLFF.

This clone occurred a few times. This chain joins TRBV27 and TRBJ2-6, with a tentative D call TRBD1 (5 bases). The germline gives CDR1 MNHEY, CDR2 SMNVEV (reference sequence). The CDR3 consists of 19 residues. V was shortened by 0 bases and J by 0 bases, with 15 bases between the two germline ends. The CDR3 here is CASSLSPQGTASGANVLTF. CDR3 sequence (DNA): TGTGCCAGCAGTTTATCACCCCAGGGTACTGCCTCTGGGGCCAACGTCCTGACTTTC.

The genes are TRBV30 and TRBJ2-2; D is unresolved. The CDR3 runs to 14 residues. Trimming removed 0 bases from V and 6 bases from J, with 11 bases in between. Germline V gene sequence: CDR1 GTSNPN, CDR2 SVGIG (reference sequence). CDR3 sequence: CAWSVLVSSGELFF. CDR3 bases: TGTGCCTGGAGTGTTCTAGTATCCTCCGGGGAGCTGTTTTTT.

This clone occurred a few times. The chain carries TRBV5-1 and TRBJ1-5; TRBD1 matches at 8 bases. From germline, CDR1 is SGHRS and CDR2 YFSETQ. Trimming cost V 2 bases and J 7 bases; bases outside gene matches: 8. The CDR3 is made up of 15 amino acids. The CDR3 is CASSLEGQGRQPQHF. DNA for the CDR3: TGCGCCAGCAGCTTAGAAGGACAGGGAAGACAGCCCCAGCATTTT.

This clone was detected a few times. The V call is TRBV5-1, the J call TRBJ1-5; tentatively, D is TRBD1 (5 bases). CDR3 length: 15 residues. V was clipped by 0 bases and J by 6 bases, with 13 bases between them. The germline V gene has CDR1 SGHRS and CDR2 YFSETQ. The CDR3: CASSLEQEGSQPQHF. As DNA, the CDR3 is TGCGCCAGCAGCTTGGAACAGGAAGGAAGTCAGCCCCAGCATTTT.

This clone has only one observation. V and J are TRBV2 and TRBJ2-7; TRBD1 matches at 7 bases. Germline V gene lookup returns CDR1 SNHLY and CDR2 FYNNEI. With 3 bases clipped from V and 5 bases from J, the junction kept 7 bases outside the gene matches. The CDR3 totals 14 residues. Here the CDR3 DNA reads TGTGCCAGCAGTGAGACAGGGCTATCCGACGAGCAGTACTTC. Its protein product is CASSETGLSDEQYF.

This clone was counted only a few times. The V and J genes are TRBV4-1 and TRBJ2-3; maybe TRBD1 (6 bases). The CDR3 extends over 14 amino acids. The germline V gene encodes CDR1 MGHRA and CDR2 YSYEKL. Trimming removed 4 bases at V and 2 bases at J, with 10 bases between. In nucleotides, the CDR3 is TGCGCCAGCAGCCGGCGGACAGACACAGATACGCAGTATTTT. This codes for CASSRRTDTDTQYF.

The chain links TRBV7-9 to TRBJ1-2; no clear D gene. Germline CDR1 is SEHNR and CDR2 is FQNEAQ (reference sequence). The CDR3 consists of 13 residues. V shed 3 bases and J shed 5 bases, with 10 bases lying between them. The DNA for the CDR3 is TGTGCCAGCAGCTTCGGCACAGATTATGGCTACACCTTC. Encoded protein: CASSFGTDYGYTF.

The chain employs TRBV5-6 and TRBJ2-4; D gene unclear. V gave up 4 bases and J gave up 5 bases, with 10 bases separating them. The CDR3 length is 13 residues. Per germline, CDR1 SGHDT and CDR2 YYEEEE. The DNA of the CDR3 is TGTGCCAGCAGCCCGCTCCAGGAAAACATTCAGTACTTC. This codes for CASSPLQENIQYF. Full variable domain (missing parts from reference TRBV5-6 and TRBJ2-4): DAGVTQSPTHLIKTRGQQVTLRCSPKSGHDTVSWYQQALGQGPQFIFQYYEEEERQRGNFPDRFSGHQFPNYSSELNVNALLLGDSALYLCASSPLQENIQYFGAGTRLSVL.